This TCR beta chain derives from a study of T cell clonotyping in hematopoietic cell transplantation. Study at large: Recipient samples before transplant were obtained post-cytoreduction.

Time point noted: recipient sample about 28 days before transplant, after cytoreduction. Blood collection times were about day -28 and days 30, 100, 180 posttransplant. CDR3 length: 16 amino acids. Germline V gene sequence: CDR1 MGHRA, CDR2 YSYEKL. The ends were cut back, 4 bases at V and 0 bases at J, with 13 bases in the middle. Measured with immunoSEQ multiplex PCR; TCRdb has only the in-frame clones, and not every one. Of fewer than 8,500 clones detected, about 97% appear once; the ten largest clones hold about a sixth. The sample here was peripheral blood mononuclear cells, taken before stem cell transplant. The chain is built from TRBV4-1 and TRBJ1-5; D is possibly TRBD1 (6 bases). This clonotype was obtained from an older man with acute myeloid leukemia. Some clones in this sample may be carry-over from other donors' samples. CDR3 nucleotide sequence: TGCGCCAGCAGCCCGTTCGCAGGGGATAGCAATCAGCCCCAGCATTTT. Its protein is CASSPFAGDSNQPQHF.